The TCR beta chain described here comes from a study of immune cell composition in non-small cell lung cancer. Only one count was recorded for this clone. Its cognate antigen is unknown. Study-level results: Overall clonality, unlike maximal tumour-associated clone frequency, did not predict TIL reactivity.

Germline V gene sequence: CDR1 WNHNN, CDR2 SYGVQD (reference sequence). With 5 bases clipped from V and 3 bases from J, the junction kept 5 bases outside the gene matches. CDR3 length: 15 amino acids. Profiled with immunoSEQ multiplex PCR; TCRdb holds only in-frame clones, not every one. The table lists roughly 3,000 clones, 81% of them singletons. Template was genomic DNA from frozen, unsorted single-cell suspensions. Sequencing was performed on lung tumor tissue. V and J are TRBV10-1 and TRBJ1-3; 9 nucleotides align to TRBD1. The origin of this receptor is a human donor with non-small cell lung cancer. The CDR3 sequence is CASSPGTGIGNTIYF. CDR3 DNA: TGCGCCAGCAGTCCCGGGACAGGGATTGGAAACACCATATATTTT.